This entry features one T cell receptor (beta chain) sequence. The antigen remains undetermined. The source of the sample is a study of T-cell reconstitution after alpha-beta-depleted transplantation in children. Notes on the study in general: From surviving recipient T cells and thymic progenitors came the high day-60 TCRbeta diversity observed in some patients.

Unique molecular identifiers were incorporated into the prepared TCRbeta library. MiXCR, run by TCRdb on the PCR reads, gives a single entry per CDR3 protein. Of around 300,000 distinct CDR3 sequences listed, roughly a tenth were seen once; the top ten hold 7.5%. This specimen consisted of PBMCs, obtained before TCRalphabeta/CD19-depleted stem cell transplant. The clonotype comes from a boy younger than two with acute myeloid leukemia, due to receive a stem cell transplant.

CDR3 nucleotide sequence: TGTGCCAGCAGCCCTCCAGGCGCGGGGGCACCCTATGGCTACACCTTC. Protein sequence: CASSPPGAGAPYGYTF. The chain carries TRBV11-2 and TRBJ1-2; a weak D match, TRBD1 (6 bases). The CDR3 contains 16 residues. The germline CDR1 and CDR2 sequences are SGHAT and FQNNGV. Trimming removed 5 bases at V and 4 bases at J, with 20 bases between.